The source of this T cell receptor beta chain is a study of blood T cell repertoires in COVID-19. Study context: Donors in the United States, Italy and Spain gave samples during acute or convalescent COVID-19.

Sequencing was performed with immunoSEQ multiplex PCR; in TCRdb, only in-frame clones are kept and a portion is missing. Altogether a few hundred thousand clones are present, approximately 84% being singletons, with the ten largest covering nearly 4.5%. Germline V CDR1 and CDR2: KGHSH, LQKENI. Trimming took 3 bases from V and 5 from J, leaving 13 bases between them. CDR3 size: 15 residues. The source is a man aged 50-60 years with acute or convalescent COVID-19. Sequenced input: peripheral blood. The gene calls are TRBV18 and TRBJ1-4, with D possibly matching TRBD1 (6 bases). The CDR3 is CASSPTGPFNEKLFF. The CDR3 DNA is TGTGCCAGCTCACCGACAGGCCCGTTCAATGAAAAACTGTTTTTT.